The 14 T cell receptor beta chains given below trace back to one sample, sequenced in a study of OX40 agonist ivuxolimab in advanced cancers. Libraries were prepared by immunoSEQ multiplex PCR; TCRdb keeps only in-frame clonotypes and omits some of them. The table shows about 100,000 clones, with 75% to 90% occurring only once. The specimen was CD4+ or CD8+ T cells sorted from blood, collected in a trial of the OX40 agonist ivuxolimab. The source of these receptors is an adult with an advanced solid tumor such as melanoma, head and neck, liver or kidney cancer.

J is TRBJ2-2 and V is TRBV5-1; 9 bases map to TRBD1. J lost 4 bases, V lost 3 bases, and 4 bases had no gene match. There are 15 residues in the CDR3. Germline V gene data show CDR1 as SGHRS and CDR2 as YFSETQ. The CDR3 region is CASSSRQGGTGELFF. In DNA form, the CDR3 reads TGCGCCAGCAGCTCAAGACAGGGGGGCACCGGGGAGCTGTTTTTT.

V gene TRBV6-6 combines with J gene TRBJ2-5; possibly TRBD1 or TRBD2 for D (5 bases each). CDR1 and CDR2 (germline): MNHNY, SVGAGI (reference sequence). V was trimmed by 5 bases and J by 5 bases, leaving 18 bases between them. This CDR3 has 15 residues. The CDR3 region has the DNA TGTGCCAGCAGTCCCACCCGTGACTGGGGGGAGACCCAGTACTTC. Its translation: CASSPTRDWGETQYF.

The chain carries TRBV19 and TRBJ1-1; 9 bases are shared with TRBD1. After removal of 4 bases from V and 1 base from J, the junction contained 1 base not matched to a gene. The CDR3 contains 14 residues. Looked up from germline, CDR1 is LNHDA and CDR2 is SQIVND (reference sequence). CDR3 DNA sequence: TGTGCCAGTAGTAGACAGGGGGGGAACACTGAAGCTTTCTTT. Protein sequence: CASSRQGGNTEAFF.

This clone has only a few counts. The CDR3 is CATYRNQDEQYF. The CDR3 DNA is TGTGCCACGTACAGGAACCAAGACGAGCAGTACTTC. The V and J genes are TRBV6-1 and TRBJ2-7; D may be TRBD1 (5 bases). V lost 10 bases to trimming and J lost 5 bases, with 15 bases between them. Germline-derived CDR1 and CDR2 are MNHNS and SASEGT. The CDR3 loop spans 12 amino acids.

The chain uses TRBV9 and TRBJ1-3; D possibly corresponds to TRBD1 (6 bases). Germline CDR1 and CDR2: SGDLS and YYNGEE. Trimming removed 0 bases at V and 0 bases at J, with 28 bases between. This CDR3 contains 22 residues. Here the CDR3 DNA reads TGTGCCAGCAGCGTAGTAGGGGGGGATTTGGGCAAGGCAACCCACTCTGGAAACACCATATATTTT. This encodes CASSVVGGDLGKATHSGNTIYF.

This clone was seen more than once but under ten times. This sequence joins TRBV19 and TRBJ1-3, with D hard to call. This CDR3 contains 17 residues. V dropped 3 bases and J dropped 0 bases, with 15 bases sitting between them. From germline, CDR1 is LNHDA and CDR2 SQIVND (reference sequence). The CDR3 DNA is TGTGCCAGTAGTATCTCTCTACAGAGGAGCTCTGGAAACACCATATATTTT. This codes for CASSISLQRSSGNTIYF.

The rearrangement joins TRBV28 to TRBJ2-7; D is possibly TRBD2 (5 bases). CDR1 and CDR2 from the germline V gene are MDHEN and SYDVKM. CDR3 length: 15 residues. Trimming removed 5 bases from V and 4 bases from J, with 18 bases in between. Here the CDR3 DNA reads TGTGCCAGCAGTGATGTAGTTCCTCGGAGGTACGAGCAGTACTTC. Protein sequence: CASSDVVPRRYEQYF.

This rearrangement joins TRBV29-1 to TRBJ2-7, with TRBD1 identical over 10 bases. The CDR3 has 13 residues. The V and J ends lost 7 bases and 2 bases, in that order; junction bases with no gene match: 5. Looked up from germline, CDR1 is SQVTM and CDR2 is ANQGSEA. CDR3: CSAAGTGAYEQYF. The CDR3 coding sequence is TGCAGCGCTGCCGGGACAGGGGCCTACGAGCAGTACTTC.

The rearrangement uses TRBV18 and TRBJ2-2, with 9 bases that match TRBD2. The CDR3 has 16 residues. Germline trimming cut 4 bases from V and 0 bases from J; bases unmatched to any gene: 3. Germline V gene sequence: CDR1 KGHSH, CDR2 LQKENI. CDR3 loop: CASSQRLAANTGELFF. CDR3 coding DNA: TGTGCCAGCTCACAAAGACTAGCGGCGAACACCGGGGAGCTGTTTTTT.

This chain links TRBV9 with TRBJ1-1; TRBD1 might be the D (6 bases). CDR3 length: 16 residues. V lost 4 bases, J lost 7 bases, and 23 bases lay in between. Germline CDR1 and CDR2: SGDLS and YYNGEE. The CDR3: CASSPRTEPGLHEAFF. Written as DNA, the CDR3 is TGTGCCAGCAGCCCACGGACAGAACCAGGTCTCCATGAAGCTTTCTTT.

The CDR3 nucleotides read TGTGCCAGCAGTCCGCTTGAGGGGGAGCAGTACTTC. Its protein product is CASSPLEGEQYF. This chain connects TRBV27 to TRBJ2-7, with D perhaps given as TRBD1 or TRBD2 (5 bases each). The germline V gene has CDR1 MNHEY and CDR2 SMNVEV (reference sequence). V shed 5 bases and J shed 7 bases, with 12 bases lying between them. The CDR3 sequence is 12 residues long.

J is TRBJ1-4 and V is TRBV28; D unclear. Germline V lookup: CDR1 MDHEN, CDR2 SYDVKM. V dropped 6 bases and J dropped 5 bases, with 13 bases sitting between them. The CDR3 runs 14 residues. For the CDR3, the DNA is TGTGCCAGCAGACTAGGCAGTGCCAATGAAAAACTGTTTTTT. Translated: CASRLGSANEKLFF.

The CDR3 bases are TGTGCCAGCAGCCAAGTCGGGGGGTCCAAAAACATTCAGTACTTC. Its protein is CASSQVGGSKNIQYF. This chain joins TRBV4-2 and TRBJ2-4, with 7 positions matching TRBD2. The CDR3 is made up of 15 amino acids. Germline CDR1 reads LGHNA; CDR2 reads YNFKEQ. Trimming removed 1 base from V and 2 bases from J; junction bases left unmatched: 2.

CDR3 amino acids: CASSMTGREQYF. CDR3 bases: TGTGCCAGTAGTATGACGGGGCGCGAGCAGTACTTC. V is TRBV19 and J is TRBJ2-7; D could derive from TRBD1 or TRBD2 (5 bases each). Germline CDR1 LNHDA, CDR2 SQIVND (reference sequence). This CDR3 is 12 amino acids long. Trimming stripped 3 bases from V and 6 bases from J, with 9 bases between. The full variable domain, in which reference TRBV19 and TRBJ2-7 provide the parts outside the CDR3, is DGGITQSPKYLFRKEGQNVTLSCEQNLNHDAMYWYRQDPGQGLRLIYYSQIVNDFQKGDIAEGYSVSREKKESFPLTVTSAQKNPTAFYLCASSMTGREQYFGPGTRLTVT.